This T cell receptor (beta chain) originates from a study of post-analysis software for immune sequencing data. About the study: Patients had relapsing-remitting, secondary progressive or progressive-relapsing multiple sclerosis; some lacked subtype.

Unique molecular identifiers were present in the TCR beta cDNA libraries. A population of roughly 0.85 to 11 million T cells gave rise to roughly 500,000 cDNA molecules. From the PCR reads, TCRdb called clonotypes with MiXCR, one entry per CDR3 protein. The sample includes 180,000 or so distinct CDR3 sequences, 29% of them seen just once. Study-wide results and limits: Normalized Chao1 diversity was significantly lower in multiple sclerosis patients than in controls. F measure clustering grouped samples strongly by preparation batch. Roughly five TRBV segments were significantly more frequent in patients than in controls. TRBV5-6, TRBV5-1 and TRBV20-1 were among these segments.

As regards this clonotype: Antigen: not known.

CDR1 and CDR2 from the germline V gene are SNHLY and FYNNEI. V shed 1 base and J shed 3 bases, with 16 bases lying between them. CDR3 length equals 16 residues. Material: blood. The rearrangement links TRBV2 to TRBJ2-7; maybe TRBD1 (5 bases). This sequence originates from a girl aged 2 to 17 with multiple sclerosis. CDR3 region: CASSEGKQAPHYEQYF. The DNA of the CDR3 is TGTGCCAGCAGTGAAGGAAAACAGGCTCCACACTACGAGCAGTACTTC.